This T cell receptor beta chain comes out of a study of long-term antiretroviral therapy in people with HIV (dated by TCRdb to 2022 to 2024). Background on the whole study: The earliest samples were collected about a decade before the 2015 WHO recommendation for immediate ART, when ART was typically delayed until CD4 counts fell. A retrospective serial study tested whether ART initiation and durable HIV suppression were associated with changes in peripheral blood TRB repertoire composition and diversity. A total of fewer than 250 cryopreserved PBMC samples came from a few dozen adults with confirmed HIV infection and were collected serially over a mean of approximately six years (range 1-12). Among the 30 to 35 participants with HIV, ten to eleven were female. Test extractions of a monoclonal T-cell line alongside some 35 polyclonal samples showed no cross-contamination during QIAcube processing. Results the study describes overall, beyond this receptor: Inferences about post-ART repertoire changes were limited because no data were available on ART adherence, viral resistance or therapy changes. The samples span the years 2004 to 2017, and the ART regimens used at that time may not be as effective as current regimens. Unsorted PBMC were profiled instead of sorted CD4+ and CD8+ T cells because pre-ART samples had limited cell numbers. The repertoire was dominated across all time points by expanded TRB clones identified before ART initiation, although this dominance was seen to fluctuate and to decrease in many PLHIV after ART. Narrower CDR3 length ranges were observed in HIV repertoires than in controls, and an antigen-experienced repertoire with only a slight naive shift after ART was suggested by the network structure. Starting ART was linked to a significant rise in TRB diversity, yet even with long-term ART the diversity remained significantly lower than in transplant donor controls. Because PBMC availability was limited, only the TCR beta chain was sequenced, with no alpha chain pairing.

V is pared back by 0 bases and J by 6 bases, with 9 bases lying between the germline termini. CDR1 and CDR2, per the germline V gene (reference sequence), are MNHNY and SVGAGI. From cysteine to phenylalanine, the CDR3 is 14 amino acids long. The CDR3 DNA has 42 bases and is translated from base 1. Sequencing of the TRB variable region was done with the immunoSEQ hsTCRB v3.0 assay at survey level resolution. A depth of roughly 35,000-55,000 T-cell genomes per sample was targeted for TRB sequencing. Pooled TRB libraries were sequenced on an Illumina MiSeq with a v3 150-cycle kit. The authors' pipeline ran thus. Repertoire analysis was performed in R inside a reproducible Nextflow workflow that covered QC, data transformation and analysis. Custom analyses were implemented in LymphoSeq2, an R package for AIRR-Seq data exploration. Four samples that yielded fewer than 5000 total TRB sequences were excluded, so that more than 150 HIV repertoires were analyzed. Among the roughly 190 retained HIV repertoires, approximately 61 were collected before ART initiation and around 130 after ART initiation. Each repertoire was downsampled to 5000 TRB nucleotide sequences, and summary statistics were averaged across 100 downsampling iterations. The analysis kept only TRB sequences whose CDR3 regions were at least seven amino acids long. Diversity was measured with a Shannon entropy-derived clonality score and the Gini coefficient. In repertoire networks, the top 5000 CDR3 amino acid sequences were linked whenever an edit distance of one separated two sequences. For TRB CDR3 amino acid sequences, GLIPH2 was used to predict antigen specificity groups and MHC restriction. To flag known associations with CMV, EBV, HIV or tissue antigens, CDR3 amino acid sequences were compared against VDJdb and McPAS-TCR. Pre-ART, post-ART and control groups were compared with Wilcoxon signed-rank tests and Holm-Bonferroni correction. TCRdb provides this immuneACCESS table in a form limited to in-frame rearrangements. Some clones are lacking; in checked studies, under half of them reflect an unresolved V gene, and why the rest are absent is not known. V and J calls and clone size are given by that table; D and trimming were obtained from the DNA. The sample includes about 33,000 clones, with 90% to 97% observed a single time. Together, the top ten hold under 3% of the sample.

To be included, a participant needed at least one PBMC sample from before ART initiation plus at least two post-ART samples. Every participant with HIV received treatment in the United States of America. Before DNA extraction, cryopreserved samples of roughly 0.9-11 million PBMC were thawed and washed. At the time of the earliest PBMC sample for each participant with HIV, ages ranged from 23 to 54 years. Each participant contributed PBMC samples from 1-4 timepoints before ART initiation and 2-8 timepoints after ART initiation, with a median of 7 samples. For every participant, serial HIV viral load, CD4+ T-cell count, ART history and demographic data were obtained. A Qiagen kit on a QIAcube was used to extract genomic DNA from unsorted PBMC, with samples processed in batches of 12. Regarding this clone: No antigen is known for it. Base quality data are lacking; no much larger clone is found one base away.

The TCR was taken from a man younger than 45 with HIV. The V and J segments used are TRBV6-6 and TRBJ1-5; no D gene can be assigned with confidence. The sequences come from unsorted PBMCs, collected roughly 6.4 years after starting antiretroviral therapy. The CDR3 sequence is CASSYSVGFQPQHF. The sequenced DNA: TGTGCCAGCAGTTACTCGGTGGGGTTTCAGCCCCAGCATTTT.